Given below is one T cell receptor (beta chain) in context. Its matching antigen is unknown. The data derive from a study of tumor-infiltrating lymphocytes in localized non-small cell lung cancer. Across the study: The cohort mixed smokers and never-smokers, several histologies, and some post-neoadjuvant-chemotherapy samples. Study-wide points: Different pieces of the same tissue were used for each assay. No link was found between tumor T-cell fraction and recurrence-free survival. TCR sequencing covered a subset of patients with enough tissue.

The CDR3 totals 15 residues. Germline CDR1 SNHLY, CDR2 FYNNEI. V lost 7 bases, J lost 0 bases, and 13 bases lay in between. The assay was immunoSEQ multiplex PCR, and TCRdb's table has in-frame clones only and misses some. Here the sample spans about 24,000 clones, 50% to 70% being singletons. The sequence was collected from a human donor with non-small cell lung cancer. Sequencing was done on a sample of lung tumor tissue. The chain has TRBV2 and TRBJ2-1, with no clear D. The CDR3 DNA follows: TGTGCCAGCACTGTGGGCCCTAGCTCCTACAATGAGCAGTTCTTC. It codes for CASTVGPSSYNEQFF.